These T cell receptor beta chains were read from a single sample in a study of blood T cells in healthy people across ages. MiXCR, run by TCRdb on the 5' RACE reads, gives a single entry per CDR3 protein. There are about 1 million distinct CDR3 sequences in the sample; 40% to 55% occur only once, and under 20% lies in the top ten. The specimen was blood. Source of these receptors: a woman in her sixties or seventies in good health. CDR3s include the opening cysteine and the closing phenylalanine or tryptophan. D genes are given only for firm matches. Size is omitted from some rows. Given values are once, few, many or a class for expanded clones.

j_call: TRBJ2-7
clone_size: .
d_call: .
cdr3_length: 14
v_call: TRBV5-6
cdr3_nt: TGTGCCAGCAGCCTGGACTGGCGCACCTACGAGCAGTACTTC
cdr3_aa: CASSLDWRTYEQYF

j_call: TRBJ2-1
clone_size: .
d_call: .
cdr3_length: 13
v_call: TRBV6-5
cdr3_nt: TGTGCCAGCAGTTACTCGAAGGGTTATGAGCAGTTCTTC
cdr3_aa: CASSYSKGYEQFF

j_call: TRBJ2-7
clone_size: .
d_call: TRBD1
cdr3_length: 14
v_call: TRBV24-1
cdr3_nt: TGTGCCACCAGTGCCCCGGGACAGAACTACGAGCAGTACTTC
cdr3_aa: CATSAPGQNYEQYF

j_call: TRBJ2-7
clone_size: few
d_call: .
cdr3_length: 13
v_call: TRBV20-1
cdr3_nt: TGCAGTGCTATATACAGGGTTGTGAGCGAGCAGTACTTC
cdr3_aa: CSAIYRVVSEQYF

j_call: TRBJ2-1
clone_size: once
d_call: TRBD2
cdr3_length: 18
v_call: TRBV25-1
cdr3_nt: TGTGCCAGCAGTGATATAGGGACTAGCGGGAGGGTATACAATGAGCAGTTCTTC
cdr3_aa: CASSDIGTSGRVYNEQFF

j_call: TRBJ2-7
clone_size: many
d_call: .
cdr3_length: 12
v_call: TRBV5-1
cdr3_nt: TGTGCCAGCAGTTTAGAGGGCTACGAGCAGTACTTC
cdr3_aa: CASSLEGYEQYF

j_call: TRBJ2-3
clone_size: .
d_call: .
cdr3_length: 12
v_call: TRBV29-1
cdr3_nt: TGCAGCGGGGTAACAACCACAGATACGCAGTATTTT
cdr3_aa: CSGVTTTDTQYF

j_call: TRBJ2-2
clone_size: .
d_call: .
cdr3_length: 17
v_call: TRBV6-5
cdr3_nt: TGTGCCAGCAGTTTCACTCAAGGGCGCCAAGACACCGGGGAGCTGTTTTTT
cdr3_aa: CASSFTQGRQDTGELFF

j_call: TRBJ2-7
clone_size: few
d_call: TRBD2
cdr3_length: 14
v_call: TRBV5-1
cdr3_nt: TGCGCCAGCAGCCCCGGGGGGGTCTCCTACGAGCAGTACTTC
cdr3_aa: CASSPGGVSYEQYF

j_call: TRBJ2-1
clone_size: .
d_call: TRBD2
cdr3_length: 13
v_call: TRBV7-2
cdr3_nt: TGTGCCAGCAGCGCTAGCGGCCTCAATGAGCAGTTCTTC
cdr3_aa: CASSASGLNEQFF

j_call: TRBJ2-3
clone_size: .
d_call: TRBD2
cdr3_length: 18
v_call: TRBV5-1
cdr3_nt: TGCGCCAGCAGCGTCAGATCCGGGACTAGCGGATCCACAGATACGCAGTATTTT
cdr3_aa: CASSVRSGTSGSTDTQYF

j_call: TRBJ2-1
clone_size: .
d_call: .
cdr3_length: 10
v_call: TRBV28
cdr3_nt: TGTGCCAGCAGACAGTGTGAGCAGTTCTTC
cdr3_aa: CASRQCEQFF

j_call: TRBJ2-6
clone_size: .
d_call: .
cdr3_length: 16
v_call: TRBV6-1
cdr3_nt: TGTGCCAGCAGTAGAAATGTAAGATCTGGGGCCAACGTCCTGACTTTC
cdr3_aa: CASSRNVRSGANVLTF

j_call: TRBJ1-1
clone_size: .
d_call: .
cdr3_length: 15
v_call: TRBV6-1
cdr3_nt: TGTGCCAGCAGTGAGGCGATCTCCGGGGGCACTGAAGCTTTCTTT
cdr3_aa: CASSEAISGGTEAFF

j_call: TRBJ2-7
clone_size: .
d_call: TRBD1
cdr3_length: 14
v_call: TRBV9
cdr3_nt: TGTGCCAGCAGCCGGGACAGGGGGCTGGGAGAGCCGTACTTC
cdr3_aa: CASSRDRGLGEPYF

j_call: TRBJ2-3
clone_size: once
d_call: TRBD1
cdr3_length: 15
v_call: TRBV2
cdr3_nt: TGTGCCAGCAGTGAATGGGGACAGAACACAGATACGCAGTATTTT
cdr3_aa: CASSEWGQNTDTQYF

j_call: TRBJ1-1
clone_size: .
d_call: TRBD1
cdr3_length: 13
v_call: TRBV29-1
cdr3_nt: TGCAGCGTTTCGGACAGGATCAGGGCCGAAGCTTTCTTT
cdr3_aa: CSVSDRIRAEAFF

j_call: TRBJ2-7
clone_size: few
d_call: .
cdr3_length: 14
v_call: TRBV6-1
cdr3_nt: TGTGCCAGCAGTGAATTTGTCTACCCCTACGAGCAGTACTTC
cdr3_aa: CASSEFVYPYEQYF

j_call: TRBJ2-1
clone_size: .
d_call: .
cdr3_length: 15
v_call: TRBV5-4
cdr3_nt: TGTGCCAGCAGCTCCATCCAGCAGAGTCTGTATGAGCAGTTCTTC
cdr3_aa: CASSSIQQSLYEQFF

j_call: TRBJ1-1
clone_size: .
d_call: .
cdr3_length: 15
v_call: TRBV5-1
cdr3_nt: TGCGCCAGCAGCTTGGAGGAAACAGGGCGCACTGAAGCTTTCTTT
cdr3_aa: CASSLEETGRTEAFF

j_call: TRBJ2-5
clone_size: .
d_call: .
cdr3_length: 14
v_call: TRBV5-5
cdr3_nt: TGTGCCAGCAGCTTGAAGGCAGACCAAGAGACCCAGTACTTC
cdr3_aa: CASSLKADQETQYF

j_call: TRBJ2-1
clone_size: .
d_call: TRBD2
cdr3_length: 15
v_call: TRBV3-1
cdr3_nt: TGTGCCAGCAGCCCTCTAGCGGGAGTCAGCAATGAGCAGTTCTTC
cdr3_aa: CASSPLAGVSNEQFF

j_call: TRBJ2-2
clone_size: few
d_call: TRBD2
cdr3_length: 19
v_call: TRBV5-1
cdr3_nt: TGCGCCAGCAGCTTGCGCACAGGCTTGGGCGAGCGGGGCACCGGGGAGCTGTTTTTT
cdr3_aa: CASSLRTGLGERGTGELFF

j_call: TRBJ2-5
clone_size: few
d_call: TRBD1
cdr3_length: 14
v_call: TRBV5-5
cdr3_nt: TGTGCCAGCAGGAGCGGACAGGGGGGGGAGACCCAGTACTTC
cdr3_aa: CASRSGQGGETQYF

j_call: TRBJ2-5
clone_size: .
d_call: .
cdr3_length: 15
v_call: TRBV7-2
cdr3_nt: TGTGCCAGCAGCTCCCCTGGCTCGGGCCGGGAGACCCAGTACTTC
cdr3_aa: CASSSPGSGRETQYF

j_call: TRBJ2-7
clone_size: .
d_call: TRBD2
cdr3_length: 14
v_call: TRBV5-1
cdr3_nt: TGCGCCAGCAGCTTGGGACTAGCGGGATCCGAGCAGTACTTC
cdr3_aa: CASSLGLAGSEQYF

j_call: TRBJ2-5
clone_size: .
d_call: TRBD2
cdr3_length: 21
v_call: TRBV12-3/TRBV12-4
cdr3_nt: TGTGCCAGCAGTTTAGGGCTGGCTAGTCCTAACCCGACTAGCGGAGAAGAGACCCAGTACTTC
cdr3_aa: CASSLGLASPNPTSGEETQYF

j_call: TRBJ2-7
clone_size: .
d_call: .
cdr3_length: 12
v_call: TRBV20-1
cdr3_nt: TGCAGTGCTAGAGAGTACCGAGGGGAGCAGTACTTC
cdr3_aa: CSAREYRGEQYF

j_call: TRBJ2-3
clone_size: .
d_call: TRBD2
cdr3_length: 18
v_call: TRBV7-2
cdr3_nt: TGTGCCAGCAGCTTAGCCGGGACTAGCGGGACTAGCACAGATACGCAGTATTTT
cdr3_aa: CASSLAGTSGTSTDTQYF

j_call: TRBJ2-1
clone_size: few
d_call: .
cdr3_length: 15
v_call: TRBV6-5
cdr3_nt: TGTGCCAGCAGTTACCTCCGGGGCTCCTACAATGAGCAGTTCTTC
cdr3_aa: CASSYLRGSYNEQFF

j_call: TRBJ2-5
clone_size: .
d_call: TRBD1
cdr3_length: 14
v_call: TRBV7-3
cdr3_nt: TGTGCCAGCGGGACCCGGGACAGGGGAGAGACCCAGTACTTC
cdr3_aa: CASGTRDRGETQYF

j_call: TRBJ2-5
clone_size: few
d_call: TRBD2
cdr3_length: 14
v_call: TRBV6-6
cdr3_nt: TGTGCCAGCAGGCTACGCGGGGGACAAGAGACCCAGTACTTC
cdr3_aa: CASRLRGGQETQYF

j_call: TRBJ1-2
clone_size: .
d_call: .
cdr3_length: 12
v_call: TRBV20-1
cdr3_nt: TGCAGTGCACACGACATGATCTATGGCTACACCTTC
cdr3_aa: CSAHDMIYGYTF

j_call: TRBJ2-5
clone_size: few
d_call: TRBD2
cdr3_length: 19
v_call: TRBV10-3
cdr3_nt: TGTGCCATCAGATTCAGACTAGCGGGAGTTTTGGAGCCACAAGAGACCCAGTACTTC
cdr3_aa: CAIRFRLAGVLEPQETQYF

j_call: TRBJ2-7
clone_size: .
d_call: TRBD2
cdr3_length: 15
v_call: TRBV20-1
cdr3_nt: TGCAGTGCTAAGGGGACCGGGACTAGGTGGTACGAGCAGTACTTC
cdr3_aa: CSAKGTGTRWYEQYF

j_call: TRBJ2-1
clone_size: .
d_call: TRBD1
cdr3_length: 14
v_call: TRBV14
cdr3_nt: TGTGCCAGCAGCCAAGTTAGGGGGCTGAATGAGCAGTTCTTC
cdr3_aa: CASSQVRGLNEQFF

j_call: TRBJ2-1
clone_size: once
d_call: .
cdr3_length: 13
v_call: TRBV4-1
cdr3_nt: TGCGCCAGCAACCAACAGGTCTGGACTGAGCAGTTCTTC
cdr3_aa: CASNQQVWTEQFF

j_call: TRBJ2-3
clone_size: .
d_call: .
cdr3_length: 12
v_call: TRBV29-1
cdr3_nt: TGCAGCGTCTCGGGGAGCACAGATACGCAGTATTTT
cdr3_aa: CSVSGSTDTQYF

j_call: TRBJ2-5
clone_size: .
d_call: TRBD1
cdr3_length: 15
v_call: TRBV5-1
cdr3_nt: TGCGCCAGCAGCCCGACAGGGGGTCCTCGAGAGACCCAGTACTTC
cdr3_aa: CASSPTGGPRETQYF

j_call: TRBJ2-5
clone_size: .
d_call: TRBD2
cdr3_length: 15
v_call: TRBV20-1
cdr3_nt: TGCAGTGCTAGTTCTAGCGGGAGGCGTGTGGAGACCCAGTACTTC
cdr3_aa: CSASSSGRRVETQYF

j_call: TRBJ1-5
clone_size: .
d_call: .
cdr3_length: 15
v_call: TRBV20-1
cdr3_nt: TGCAGTGCCCTGGGGGTTCAGGGGAACAATCAGCCCCAGCATTTT
cdr3_aa: CSALGVQGNNQPQHF

j_call: TRBJ2-5
clone_size: .
d_call: .
cdr3_length: 15
v_call: TRBV27
cdr3_nt: TGTGCCAGCATGGGTCAGGGAAGGAAGGAAGATGAGCAGTACTTC
cdr3_aa: CASMGQGRKEDEQYF

j_call: TRBJ2-1
clone_size: .
d_call: .
cdr3_length: 18
v_call: TRBV7-9
cdr3_nt: TGCGCCAGCAGCTTAGTGGAGGGGTCGAGAGTACGCTACAATGAGCAGTTCTTC
cdr3_aa: CASSLVEGSRVRYNEQFF

j_call: TRBJ2-1
clone_size: many
d_call: .
cdr3_length: 12
v_call: TRBV11-2
cdr3_nt: TGTGCCAGCAGCTTAGAATACAATGAGCAGTTCTTC
cdr3_aa: CASSLEYNEQFF

j_call: TRBJ2-1
clone_size: .
d_call: .
cdr3_length: 13
v_call: TRBV20-1
cdr3_nt: TGCAGTGCTAGACACCCAGGGGACAATGAGCAGTTCTTC
cdr3_aa: CSARHPGDNEQFF

j_call: TRBJ2-4
clone_size: .
d_call: TRBD2
cdr3_length: 15
v_call: TRBV13
cdr3_nt: TGTGCCAGCAGCCCCCGGCTAGCGGGAGAAAACATTCAGTACTTC
cdr3_aa: CASSPRLAGENIQYF

j_call: TRBJ2-7
clone_size: .
d_call: TRBD2
cdr3_length: 18
v_call: TRBV27
cdr3_nt: TGTGCCAGCAGTTTGAGAAGGGGCGGACTAGCGGCCTACAATGAGCAGTACTTC
cdr3_aa: CASSLRRGGLAAYNEQYF

j_call: TRBJ2-2
clone_size: .
d_call: .
cdr3_length: 19
v_call: TRBV4-1
cdr3_nt: TGCGCCAGCAGCCAAGACGGCCGGGGACTGGGACGACAAACCGGGGAGCTGTTTTTT
cdr3_aa: CASSQDGRGLGRQTGELFF

j_call: TRBJ1-6
clone_size: once
d_call: .
cdr3_length: 17
v_call: TRBV10-3
cdr3_nt: TGTGCCATCAGTGGGTCAGAGGGGACCCGTATTGATTCACCCCTCCACTTT
cdr3_aa: CAISGSEGTRIDSPLHF

j_call: TRBJ2-7
clone_size: .
d_call: TRBD2
cdr3_length: 15
v_call: TRBV20-1
cdr3_nt: TGCAGTGCTAGAGATGCCAGCGGGATAGCCTACGAGCAGTACTTC
cdr3_aa: CSARDASGIAYEQYF

j_call: TRBJ2-7
clone_size: few
d_call: .
cdr3_length: 15
v_call: TRBV7-2
cdr3_nt: TGTGCCAGCAGCTCCCGGGACGGACGGGTTGACGAGCAGTACTTC
cdr3_aa: CASSSRDGRVDEQYF

j_call: TRBJ2-1
clone_size: .
d_call: TRBD2
cdr3_length: 15
v_call: TRBV3-1
cdr3_nt: TGTGCCAGCAGCTACACATCTAGCGGAAACAATGAGCAGTTCTTC
cdr3_aa: CASSYTSSGNNEQFF

j_call: TRBJ1-6
clone_size: .
d_call: .
cdr3_length: 13
v_call: TRBV6-5
cdr3_nt: TGTGCCAGCAGCCCCGATGGTAATTCACCCCTCCACTTT
cdr3_aa: CASSPDGNSPLHF

j_call: TRBJ2-3
clone_size: .
d_call: TRBD2
cdr3_length: 19
v_call: TRBV7-8
cdr3_nt: TGTGCCAGCAGCTTCTTCAGGACTAGCGGAAAACCTAGCACAGATACGCAGTATTTT
cdr3_aa: CASSFFRTSGKPSTDTQYF

j_call: TRBJ1-4
clone_size: once
d_call: .
cdr3_length: 13
v_call: TRBV25-1
cdr3_nt: TGTGCCAGCACAAGAGCAACTAATGAAAAACTGTTTTTT
cdr3_aa: CASTRATNEKLFF

j_call: TRBJ2-7
clone_size: many
d_call: .
cdr3_length: 14
v_call: TRBV9
cdr3_nt: TGTGCCAGCAGTGTAGGCGGGGTTTCCTACGAGCAGTACTTC
cdr3_aa: CASSVGGVSYEQYF

j_call: TRBJ1-6
clone_size: .
d_call: .
cdr3_length: 16
v_call: TRBV6-1
cdr3_nt: TGTGCCAGCAGTCCCCGTGCGGGACCCCCGAATTCACCCCTCCACTTT
cdr3_aa: CASSPRAGPPNSPLHF

j_call: TRBJ2-3
clone_size: few
d_call: .
cdr3_length: 15
v_call: TRBV2
cdr3_nt: TGTGCCAGCAGCAATAGGGGTTCTAGCGCAGATACGCAGTATTTT
cdr3_aa: CASSNRGSSADTQYF

j_call: TRBJ2-3
clone_size: few
d_call: .
cdr3_length: 13
v_call: TRBV12-3/TRBV12-4
cdr3_nt: TGTGCCAGCGGAACAGGGTCCACGTATACGCAGTATTTT
cdr3_aa: CASGTGSTYTQYF